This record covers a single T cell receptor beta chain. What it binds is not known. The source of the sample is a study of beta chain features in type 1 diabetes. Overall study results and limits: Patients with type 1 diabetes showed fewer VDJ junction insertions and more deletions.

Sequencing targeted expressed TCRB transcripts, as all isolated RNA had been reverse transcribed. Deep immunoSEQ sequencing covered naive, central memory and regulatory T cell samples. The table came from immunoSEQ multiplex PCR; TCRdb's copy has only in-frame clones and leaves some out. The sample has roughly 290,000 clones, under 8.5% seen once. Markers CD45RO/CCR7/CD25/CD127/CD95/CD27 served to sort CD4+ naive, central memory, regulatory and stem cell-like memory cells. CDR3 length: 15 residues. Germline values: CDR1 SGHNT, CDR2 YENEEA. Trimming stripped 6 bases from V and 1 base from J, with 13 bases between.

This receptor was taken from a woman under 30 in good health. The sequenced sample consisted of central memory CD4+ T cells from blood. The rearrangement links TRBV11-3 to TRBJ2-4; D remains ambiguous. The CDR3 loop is CASRSQDGAKNIQYF. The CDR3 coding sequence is TGTGCCAGCAGATCCCAGGACGGGGCCAAAAACATTCAGTACTTC. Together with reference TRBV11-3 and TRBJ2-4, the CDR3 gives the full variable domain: EAGVVQSPRYKIIEKKQPVAFWCNPISGHNTLYWYLQNLGQGPELLIRYENEEAVDDSQLPKDRFSAERLKGVDSTLKIQPAELGDSAVYLCASRSQDGAKNIQYFGAGTRLSVL.